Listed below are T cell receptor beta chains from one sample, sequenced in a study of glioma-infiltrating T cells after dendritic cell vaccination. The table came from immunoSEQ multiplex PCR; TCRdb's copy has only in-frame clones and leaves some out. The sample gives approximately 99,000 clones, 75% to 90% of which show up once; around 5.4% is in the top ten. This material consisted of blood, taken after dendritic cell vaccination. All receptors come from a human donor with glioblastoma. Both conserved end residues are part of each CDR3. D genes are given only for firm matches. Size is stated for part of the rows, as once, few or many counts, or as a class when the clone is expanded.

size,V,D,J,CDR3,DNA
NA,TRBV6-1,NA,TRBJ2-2,CASSEVLGQNTGELFF,TGTGCCAGCAGTGAAGTGCTCGGACAGAACACCGGGGAGCTGTTTTTT
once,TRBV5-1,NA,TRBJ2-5,CASSPTAQETQYF,TGCGCCAGCAGCCCGACAGCCCAAGAGACCCAGTACTTC
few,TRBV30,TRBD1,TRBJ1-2,CAWSVGPGGYGYTF,TGTGCCTGGAGTGTAGGGCCAGGGGGGTATGGCTACACCTTC
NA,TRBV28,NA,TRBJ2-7,CASSGQYEQYF,TGTGCCAGCAGTGGACAGTACGAGCAGTACTTC
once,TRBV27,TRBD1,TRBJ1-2,CASGPGQPLYGYTF,TGTGCCAGCGGGCCGGGACAGCCACTCTATGGCTACACCTTC
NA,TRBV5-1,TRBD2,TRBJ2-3,CASSLAGTSGGTDTQYF,TGCGCCAGCAGCTTGGCCGGGACTAGCGGGGGCACAGATACGCAGTATTTT
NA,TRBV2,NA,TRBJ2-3,CASSPLSGSTDTQYF,TGTGCCAGCAGTCCCCTTAGCGGAAGCACAGATACGCAGTATTTT
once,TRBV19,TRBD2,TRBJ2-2,CASSIGEGSTGELFF,TGTGCCAGTAGTATAGGGGAGGGTAGCACCGGGGAGCTGTTTTTT
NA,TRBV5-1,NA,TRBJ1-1,CASNPVGSVSEAFF,TGCGCCAGCAACCCAGTGGGCTCGGTATCTGAAGCTTTCTTT
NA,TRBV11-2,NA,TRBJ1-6,CASSLGGYNSPLHF,TGTGCCAGCAGCTTGGGGGGCTATAATTCACCCCTCCACTTT
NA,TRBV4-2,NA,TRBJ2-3,CASSLHGGPITDTQYF,TGTGCCAGCAGCCTTCACGGGGGGCCAATCACAGATACGCAGTATTTT
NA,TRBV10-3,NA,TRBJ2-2,CAISVRDTGELFF,TGTGCCATCAGTGTTCGGGACACCGGGGAGCTGTTTTTT
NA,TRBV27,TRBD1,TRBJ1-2,CVSRVTTGGLNYGYTF,TGTGTCAGCAGGGTAACGACAGGGGGCCTTAACTATGGCTACACCTTC
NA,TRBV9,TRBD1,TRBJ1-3,CASSPVDRVSGNTIYF,TGTGCCAGCAGCCCGGTGGACAGGGTGTCTGGAAACACCATATATTTT
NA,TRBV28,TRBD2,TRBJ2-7,CASGGGAFYEQYF,TGTGCCAGCGGCGGGGGGGCATTTTACGAGCAGTACTTC
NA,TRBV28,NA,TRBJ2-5,CASSLYLEVQTQYF,TGTGCCAGCAGTTTATATCTAGAAGTGCAGACCCAGTACTTC
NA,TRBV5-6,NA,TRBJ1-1,CASSLSPHQDTEAFF,TGTGCCAGCAGCTTGTCGCCACACCAGGACACTGAAGCTTTCTTT
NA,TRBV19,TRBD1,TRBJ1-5,CATDRQGSNQPQHF,TGTGCCACCGACCGACAGGGGAGCAATCAGCCCCAGCATTTT
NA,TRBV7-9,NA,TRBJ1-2,CASRPQLGAGSVGYTF,TGTGCCAGCAGGCCCCAACTTGGGGCTGGATCGGTTGGCTACACCTTC
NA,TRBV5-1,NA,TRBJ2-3,CASSPGTPHTDTQYF,TGCGCCAGCAGTCCCGGGACACCCCACACAGATACGCAGTATTTT
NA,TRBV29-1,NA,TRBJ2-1,CSVEERTYEQFF,TGCAGCGTTGAAGAGCGGACTTATGAGCAGTTCTTC
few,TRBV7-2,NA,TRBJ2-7,CASRQTNVGGEQYF,TGTGCCAGCAGACAGACTAATGTTGGGGGGGAGCAGTACTTC
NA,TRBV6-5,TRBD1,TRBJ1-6,CASRDRGGNSPLHF,TGTGCCAGCAGGGACAGGGGAGGGAATTCACCCCTCCACTTT
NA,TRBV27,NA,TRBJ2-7,CASSLGASGIYEQYF,TGTGCCAGCAGTTTGGGGGCTAGCGGAATATACGAGCAGTACTTC
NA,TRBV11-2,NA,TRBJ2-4,CASSLDLRNIQYF,TGTGCCAGCAGCTTAGATCTTCGAAACATTCAGTACTTC
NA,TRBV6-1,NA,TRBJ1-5,CASSEFGTDNNQPQHF,TGTGCCAGCAGTGAATTTGGAACAGACAACAATCAGCCCCAGCATTTT
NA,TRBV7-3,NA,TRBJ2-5,CASSQGAEETQYF,TGTGCCAGCAGCCAAGGCGCGGAGGAGACCCAGTACTTC
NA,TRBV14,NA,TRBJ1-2,CASSQAGTAYTF,TGTGCCAGCAGCCAAGCCGGAACAGCCTACACCTTC
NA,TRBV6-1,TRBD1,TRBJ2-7,CASSDRTGASYEQYF,TGTGCCAGCAGTGATAGGACAGGGGCCTCCTACGAGCAGTACTTC
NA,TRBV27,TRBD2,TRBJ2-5,CASSSAVAGGVLSFETQYF,TGTGCCAGCAGTTCGGCGGTAGCGGGAGGAGTTCTCTCGTTCGAGACCCAGTACTTC
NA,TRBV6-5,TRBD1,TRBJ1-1,CASNSGTGWNTEAFF,TGTGCCAGCAACTCCGGGACAGGTTGGAACACTGAAGCTTTCTTT
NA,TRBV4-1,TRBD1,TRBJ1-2,CASSLWDSEEYGYTF,TGCGCCAGCAGCCTATGGGACAGTGAGGAATATGGCTACACCTTC
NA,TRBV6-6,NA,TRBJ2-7,CASSPGWEQYF,TGTGCCAGCAGTCCGGGATGGGAGCAGTACTTC
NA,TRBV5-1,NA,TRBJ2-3,CASSLGEANTQYF,TGCGCCAGCAGCTTGGGGGAGGCGAATACGCAGTATTTT
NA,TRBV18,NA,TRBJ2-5,CASSPNGGGETQYF,TGTGCCAGCTCGCCCAACGGAGGCGGGGAGACCCAGTACTTC
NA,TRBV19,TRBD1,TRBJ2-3,CASSIVDRAGDTQYF,TGTGCCAGTAGTATAGTGGACAGGGCTGGAGATACGCAGTATTTT
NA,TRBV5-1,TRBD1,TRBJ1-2,CASREGQGRVQGYTF,TGCGCCAGCAGAGAAGGACAGGGTAGGGTGCAGGGCTACACCTTC
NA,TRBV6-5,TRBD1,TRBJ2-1,CASSYGTGDNEQFF,TGTGCCAGCAGTTACGGGACAGGGGACAATGAGCAGTTCTTC
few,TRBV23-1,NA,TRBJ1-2,CASSLWCTGTYGYTF,TGCGCCAGCAGTCTTTGGTGTACAGGGACCTATGGCTACACCTTC
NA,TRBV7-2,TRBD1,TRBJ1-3,CASRGGQGSGNTIYF,TGTGCCAGCAGAGGGGGACAGGGATCTGGAAACACCATATATTTT
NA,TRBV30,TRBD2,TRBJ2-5,CAWKGGGETQYF,TGTGCCTGGAAGGGCGGGGGGGAGACCCAGTACTTC
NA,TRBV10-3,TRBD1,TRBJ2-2,CAMAPGQGAPGELFF,TGTGCCATGGCACCGGGACAGGGGGCCCCCGGGGAGCTGTTTTTT
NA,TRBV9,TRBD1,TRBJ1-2,CASSRPAGTDEDRANYGYTF,TGTGCCAGCAGCCGACCCGCCGGGACAGATGAAGATAGGGCTAACTATGGCTACACCTTC
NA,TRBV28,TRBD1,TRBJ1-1,CASRTGVLTWYTEAFF,TGTGCCAGCCGGACAGGGGTCTTAACCTGGTACACTGAAGCTTTCTTT
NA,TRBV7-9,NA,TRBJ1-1,CASSLGRVGPEAFF,TGTGCCAGCAGCTTAGGGCGGGTCGGTCCGGAGGCTTTCTTT
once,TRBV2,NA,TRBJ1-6,CASSPQGVYQNSPLHF,TGTGCCAGCAGTCCTCAGGGTGTGTATCAGAATTCACCCCTCCACTTT
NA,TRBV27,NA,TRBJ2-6,CASSLQVGSGANVLTF,TGTGCCAGCAGTTTGCAGGTTGGCTCTGGGGCCAACGTCCTGACTTTC
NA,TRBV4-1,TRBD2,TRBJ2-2,CASSQETSVRELFF,TGCGCCAGCAGCCAAGAGACTAGCGTCAGGGAGCTGTTTTTT
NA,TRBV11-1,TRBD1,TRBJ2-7,CASTHPQGNPEQYF,TGTGCCAGCACCCATCCACAGGGGAATCCCGAGCAGTACTTC
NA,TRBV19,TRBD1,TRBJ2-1,CASTPGTGGSNNEQFF,TGTGCCAGTACACCAGGGACAGGGGGTTCGAACAATGAGCAGTTCTTC
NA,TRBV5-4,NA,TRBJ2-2,CASSLRLATNTGELFF,TGTGCCAGCAGCTTGAGGCTAGCTACGAACACCGGGGAGCTGTTTTTT
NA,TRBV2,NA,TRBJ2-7,CASSEASGLYEQYF,TGTGCCAGCAGTGAAGCCTCGGGACTTTACGAGCAGTACTTC
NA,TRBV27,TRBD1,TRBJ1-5,CASSLRGQPNQPQHF,TGTGCCAGCAGTTTAAGGGGACAGCCAAATCAGCCCCAGCATTTT
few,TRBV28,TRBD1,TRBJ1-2,CASSPRDRANYGYTF,TGTGCCAGCAGCCCAAGGGACAGGGCCAACTATGGCTACACCTTC
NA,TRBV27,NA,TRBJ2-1,CASSLYNEQFF,TGTGCCAGCAGCCTCTACAATGAGCAGTTCTTC
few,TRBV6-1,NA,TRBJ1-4,CASSEQKGATNEKLFF,TGTGCCAGCAGTGAACAAAAGGGAGCAACTAATGAAAAACTGTTTTTT
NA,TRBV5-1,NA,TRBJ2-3,CASSLDYSSTDTQYF,TGCGCCAGCAGCTTGGACTATTCTAGCACAGATACGCAGTATTTT
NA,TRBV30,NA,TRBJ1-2,CAWDSYGYTF,TGTGCCTGGGACAGCTATGGCTACACCTTC
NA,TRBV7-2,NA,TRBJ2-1,CASRRDTVGVDEQFF,TGTGCCAGCAGACGCGACACGGTGGGAGTCGATGAGCAGTTCTTC
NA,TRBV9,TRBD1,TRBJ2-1,CASSVEQGSFNEQFF,TGTGCCAGCAGCGTAGAACAGGGGAGTTTCAATGAGCAGTTCTTC